This record covers a single T cell receptor (beta chain). Per sample, a minimum of 6 million PBMCs were isolated. The CDR3 has 14 residues. Between the trimmed V and J ends, which lost 11 bases and 2 bases, there was a span of 19 bases. Germline V gene data show CDR1 as WSHSY and CDR2 as SAAADI. This sample was included in a study of blood T cells in healthy people across ages. Study at large: Per every two T cells, about one barcoded beta molecule was captured by template switching.

Using a J-beta primer mix together with a sample-barcoded 5' primer, a second PCR was run for roughly 6 to 11 cycles. Using its own MiXCR run on the 5' RACE reads, TCRdb lists one record per CDR3 protein. Of 1.5 million to 2 million distinct CDR3 sequences listed, around half are singletons. V and J are TRBV10-2 and TRBJ2-7; TRBD1 might be the D (6 bases). This TCR came from a woman aged 40 to 50 in good health. Sequencing was performed on blood. CDR3 in amino acids: CAGTPAGDPYEQYF. CDR3 coding DNA: TGCGCCGGCACTCCGGCAGGGGATCCCTACGAGCAGTACTTC.